This TCR beta chain was obtained from a study of T cell clonality in common variable immunodeficiency. Method: immunoSEQ multiplex PCR; TCRdb's copy keeps in-frame clones and lacks some. This repertoire lists approximately 44,000 clones without singletons; under 11% sits in the top ten. Unmatched junction bases numbered 5, after V lost 2 bases and J lost 6 bases. The CDR3 contains 14 residues. In germline, CDR1 is LNHNV, CDR2 YYDKDF (reference sequence). Each donor provided about 5 to 8.5 ml of heparinized whole blood. This clone was seen ten or more times. The read comes to an end 3 residues before the CDR3 does, leaving the germline J gene to fill in the end.

The TCR originated in a person between 18 and 75 years old in good health. Input material: peripheral blood mononuclear cells. The V gene is TRBV15, the J gene TRBJ2-7, with 9 bases that match TRBD2. The CDR3 bases that were read are TGTGCCACCAGCAGACCCGGGACTAGCAGCGAG. The encoded protein is CATSRPGTSSE. The entire CDR3 protein reads CATSRPGTSSEQYF. Supplemented by reference TRBV15 and TRBJ2-7, the full variable domain reads DAMVIQNPRYQVTQFGKPVTLSCSQTLNHNVMYWYQQKSSQAPKLLFHYYDKDFNNEADTPDNFQSRRPNTSFCFLDIRSPGLGDTAMYLCATSRPGTSSEQYFGPGTRLTVT.